The clone carrying this T cell receptor (beta chain) was counted between two and nine times. Its specificity is unknown. Libraries of TCR beta came from quantitative 5'-RACE with molecular barcodes. Via MiXCR, TCRdb re-called the 5' RACE reads, giving one row per CDR3 protein. The data contain about 390,000 distinct CDR3 sequences, under 25% of them singletons. The data belong to a study of CD8 T cells in ankylosing spondylitis. Germline assignment: CDR1 LNHNV and CDR2 YYDKDF (reference sequence). The CDR3 is 15 amino acids. The V gene end was trimmed by 5 bases and the J gene end by 8 bases; junction bases not matched to a gene: 11. The study, taken as a whole, reports: Blood of patients with ankylosing spondylitis appeared to be characterized by a TCR beta motif of several highly homologous variants. Clones linked to the disease showed a CD8+ phenotype. They occurred at relatively low frequencies in peripheral blood. Reported data indicate significant enrichment of disease-linked clones within matched ankylosing spondylitis synovial fluid. Some motif variants were previously reported in reactive arthritis synovial fluid and blood.

This chain links TRBV15 with TRBJ1-4, with 7 bases aligning to TRBD1. Sequenced sample: blood, either unsorted or a sorted T cell fraction (not recorded which). The sequence was collected from a male donor with ankylosing spondylitis. CDR3 in amino acids: CATSPEQGWREKLFF. Here the CDR3 DNA reads TGTGCCACCAGCCCCGAACAGGGGTGGCGCGAAAAACTGTTTTTT.